This passage covers 8 T cell receptor beta chains from one sample sequenced in a study of T cell responses to AZD1222 COVID-19 vaccine. Profiling relied on immunoSEQ multiplex PCR, and the TCRdb table lists in-frame clones only, not all of them. The sample yields more than 110,000 clones, around 89% seen once. The source was peripheral blood, collected 28 days after the second AZD1222 dose. The origin of the receptors is an adult who received the AZD1222 COVID-19 vaccine.

V is TRBV24-1 and J is TRBJ2-3; TRBD2 matches 12 bases. The CDR3 loop spans 17 amino acids. Germline trimming cut 1 base from V and 3 bases from J; bases unmatched to any gene: 4. In germline, CDR1 is KGHDR, CDR2 SFDVKD. CDR3 sequence reads: CATSDFLAGGRTDTQYF. CDR3 DNA sequence: TGTGCCACCAGTGATTTTCTAGCGGGAGGGCGAACAGATACGCAGTATTTT.

The chain joins TRBV7-3 to TRBJ1-1; D not resolved. Germline CDR1 and CDR2: SGHTA and FQGTGA. V was pared by 6 bases and J by 3 bases, with 11 bases between. The length of the CDR3 is 13 residues. The CDR3 DNA is TGTGCCAGCAGTTGGGCAGGTGACACTGAAGCTTTCTTT. Its translation is CASSWAGDTEAFF.

J is TRBJ2-7 and V is TRBV12-3 or TRBV12-4; D call uncertain. Trimming stripped 4 bases from V and 6 bases from J, with 13 bases between. The CDR3 extends over 13 amino acids. CDR3 nucleotide sequence: TGTGCCAGCAGTTCAGGACCCTCTTCCGAGCAGTACTTC. Amino acids: CASSSGPSSEQYF.

The chain joins TRBV7-3 to TRBJ2-2; 7 bases are a match to TRBD2. Germline lookup yields CDR1 SGHTA and CDR2 FQGTGA. Trimming removed 8 bases from V and 7 bases from J; junction bases left unmatched: 7. This CDR3 has 13 residues. The CDR3 DNA reads TGTGCCAGCGCGAACGGGAGGAGCGGGGAGCTGTTTTTT. Protein sequence: CASANGRSGELFF. The full variable domain, in which reference TRBV7-3 and TRBJ2-2 provide the parts outside the CDR3, is GAGVSQTPSNKVTEKGKYVELRCDPISGHTALYWYRQSLGQGPEFLIYFQGTGAADDSGLPNDRFFAVRPEGSVSTLKIQRTERGDSAVYLCASANGRSGELFFGEGSRLTVL.

V and J are TRBV9 and TRBJ1-2; D gene uncertain. CDR3 length: 12 residues. With 2 bases removed from V and 4 bases from J, the gap between germline ends came to 6 bases. Germline CDR1 reads SGDLS; CDR2 reads YYNGEE. CDR3 sequence (DNA): TGTGCCAGCAGCGTTAGTTCCTATGGCTACACCTTC. Amino acid sequence: CASSVSSYGYTF.

The J gene is TRBJ1-2, the V gene TRBV5-1; D ambiguous. The germline V gene encodes CDR1 SGHRS and CDR2 YFSETQ. CDR3 length equals 13 residues. Trimming shortened V by 0 bases and J by 6 bases, and 9 bases separated the two germline ends. This chain's CDR3 is CASSLELSNGYTF. CDR3 DNA sequence: TGCGCCAGCAGCTTGGAGTTAAGCAATGGCTACACCTTC.

The rearrangement joins TRBV2 to TRBJ2-7, with 7 bases that match TRBD1. Losses at the gene ends were 6 bases for V and 4 bases for J; bases not matched to a gene: 9. CDR1 SNHLY and CDR2 FYNNEI come from the germline V gene. The CDR3 sequence is 14 residues long. CDR3 protein: CASRLDRSAYEQYF. In DNA form, the CDR3 reads TGTGCCAGCAGGTTGGACAGGTCGGCTTACGAGCAGTACTTC.

This CDR3 is CASSAKPAQGVAFF. CDR3 coding DNA: TGTGCCAGCAGCGCCAAGCCCGCACAGGGGGTAGCTTTCTTT. The V call is TRBV7-9, the J call TRBJ1-1, with 8 nucleotides matching TRBD1. The CDR3 consists of 14 residues. V gave up 5 bases and J gave up 10 bases; unmatched junction bases: 12. Germline-derived CDR1 and CDR2 are SEHNR and FQNEAQ (reference sequence).